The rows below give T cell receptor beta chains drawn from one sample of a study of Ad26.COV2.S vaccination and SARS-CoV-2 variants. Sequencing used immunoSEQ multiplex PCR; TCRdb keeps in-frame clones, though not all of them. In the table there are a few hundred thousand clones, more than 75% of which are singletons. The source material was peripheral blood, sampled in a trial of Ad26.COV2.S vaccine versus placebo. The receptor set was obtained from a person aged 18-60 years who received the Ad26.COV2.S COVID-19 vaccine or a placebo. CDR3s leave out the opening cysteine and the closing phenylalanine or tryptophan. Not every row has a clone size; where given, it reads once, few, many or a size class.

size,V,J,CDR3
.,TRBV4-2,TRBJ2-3,ASSQVGRRLEDTQY
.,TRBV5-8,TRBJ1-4,ASSSRTGTRNEKLF
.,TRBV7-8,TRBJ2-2,ASSFGGWTRELF
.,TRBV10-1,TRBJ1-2,ASSVGDNYGYT
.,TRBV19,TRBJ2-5,ASSRLGLAGDTGETQY
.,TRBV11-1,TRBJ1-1,ASSRVPRLGGTEAF
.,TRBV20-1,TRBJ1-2,SASTGVYGYT
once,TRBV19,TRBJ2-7,ATSMAGSSYEQY
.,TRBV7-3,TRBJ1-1,ASSLPGNTEAF
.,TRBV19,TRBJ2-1,ASSQGSYNEQF
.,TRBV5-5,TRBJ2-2,ASSFGGWGQHTGELF
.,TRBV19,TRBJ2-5,ASTLTAGGQETQY
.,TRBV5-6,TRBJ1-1,ASSLSGQGLLNTEAF
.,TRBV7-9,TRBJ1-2,ASSLGGHNINYGYT
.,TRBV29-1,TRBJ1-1,SVEGHRDTEAF
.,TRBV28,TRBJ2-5,ASSSVRHIQETQY
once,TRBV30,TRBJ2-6,AWGEWAGANVLT
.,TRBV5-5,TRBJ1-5,ASSPGQGVISNQPQH
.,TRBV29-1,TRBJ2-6,SVVLVDRSFYAGANVLT
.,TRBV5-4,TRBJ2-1,ASSLGKEDYNEQF
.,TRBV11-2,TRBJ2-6,ASSHYDNSGANVLT
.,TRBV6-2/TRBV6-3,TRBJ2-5,ASSYATRGETQY
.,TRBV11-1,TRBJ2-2,ASSPDISNTGELF
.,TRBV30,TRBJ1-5,AWRSGSNQPQH
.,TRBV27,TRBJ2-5,ASSMRPAPWQETQY
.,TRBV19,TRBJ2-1,ASSIGGSEQF
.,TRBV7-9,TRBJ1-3,ASSLGANSGNTIY
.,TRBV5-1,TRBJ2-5,ASSYTSQETQY
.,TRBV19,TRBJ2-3,ASRGRGSTDTQY
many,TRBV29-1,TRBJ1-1,SADSFLSMSEAF
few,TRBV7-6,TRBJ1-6,ASSSSGGSPLH
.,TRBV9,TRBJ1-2,ASSVGETGYGYT
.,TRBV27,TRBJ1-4,ASSWSGGEKLF
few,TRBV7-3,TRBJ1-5,AGFGSDSKVGNQPQH
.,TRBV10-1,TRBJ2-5,ASSSQGNRETQY
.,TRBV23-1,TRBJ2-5,ASSHRPDKGIVETQY
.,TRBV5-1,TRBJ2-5,ASSSKVGQRKETQY
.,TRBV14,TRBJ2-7,ASSQGDYEQY
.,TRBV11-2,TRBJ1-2,ASSQEGGGPYGYT
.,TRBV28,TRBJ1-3,ASSSLWDIQDSGNTIY
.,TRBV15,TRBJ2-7,ATSSGQGSYEQY
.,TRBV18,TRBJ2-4,ASSQQDILAKNIQY
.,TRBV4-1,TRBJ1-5,ASSQDGLGNQPQH
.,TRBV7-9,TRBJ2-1,ASSFTDTNEQF
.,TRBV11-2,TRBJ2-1,ASSLLAGGVYNEQF
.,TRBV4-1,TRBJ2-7,ASSLGSSSYEQY
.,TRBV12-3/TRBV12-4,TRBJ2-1,ASSLGSNNEQF
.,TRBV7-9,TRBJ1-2,ASSLGSDYGYT
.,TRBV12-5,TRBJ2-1,ASGFDTGHLSNEQF
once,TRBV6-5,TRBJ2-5,AIGASGSETQY